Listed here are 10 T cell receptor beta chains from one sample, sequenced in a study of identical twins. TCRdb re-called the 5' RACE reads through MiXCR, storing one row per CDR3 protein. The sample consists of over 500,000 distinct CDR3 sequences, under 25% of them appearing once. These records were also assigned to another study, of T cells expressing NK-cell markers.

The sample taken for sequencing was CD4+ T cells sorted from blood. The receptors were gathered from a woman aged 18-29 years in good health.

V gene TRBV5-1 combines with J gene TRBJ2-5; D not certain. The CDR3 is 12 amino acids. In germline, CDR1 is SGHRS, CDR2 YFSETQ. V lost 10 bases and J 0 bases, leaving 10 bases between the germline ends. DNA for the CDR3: TGCGCCGGGCGCCAGCACCAAGAGACCCAGTACTTC. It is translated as CAGRQHQETQYF.

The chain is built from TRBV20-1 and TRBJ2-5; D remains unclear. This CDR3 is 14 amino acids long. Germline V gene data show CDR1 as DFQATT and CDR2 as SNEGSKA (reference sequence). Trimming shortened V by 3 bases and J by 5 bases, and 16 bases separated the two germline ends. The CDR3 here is CSASGERLDETQYF. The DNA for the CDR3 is TGCAGTGCTAGCGGCGAGAGGCTGGATGAGACCCAGTACTTC.

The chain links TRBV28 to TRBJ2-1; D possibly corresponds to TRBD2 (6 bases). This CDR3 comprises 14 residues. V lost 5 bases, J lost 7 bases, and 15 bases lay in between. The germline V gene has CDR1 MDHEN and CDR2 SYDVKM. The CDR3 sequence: CASSPPGTFNEQFF. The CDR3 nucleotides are TGTGCCAGCAGTCCGCCTGGGACTTTTAATGAGCAGTTCTTC.

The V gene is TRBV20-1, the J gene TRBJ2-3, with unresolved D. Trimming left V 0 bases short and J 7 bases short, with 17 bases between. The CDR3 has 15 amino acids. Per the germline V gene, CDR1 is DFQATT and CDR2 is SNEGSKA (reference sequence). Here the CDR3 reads CSAREALPFWNTQYF. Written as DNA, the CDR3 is TGCAGTGCTAGAGAAGCCCTCCCCTTCTGGAATACGCAGTATTTT.

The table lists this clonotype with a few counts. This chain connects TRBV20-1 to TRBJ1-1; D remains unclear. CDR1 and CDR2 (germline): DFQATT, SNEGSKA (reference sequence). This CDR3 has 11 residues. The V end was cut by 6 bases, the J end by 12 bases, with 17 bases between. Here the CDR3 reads CSAPSPRTTFF. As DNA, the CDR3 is TGCAGTGCCCCGTCCCCCCGGACCACTTTCTTT.

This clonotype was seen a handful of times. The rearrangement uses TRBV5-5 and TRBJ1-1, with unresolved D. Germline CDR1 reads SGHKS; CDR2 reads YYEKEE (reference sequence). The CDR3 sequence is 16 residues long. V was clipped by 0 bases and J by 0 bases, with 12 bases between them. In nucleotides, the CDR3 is TGTGCCAGCAGCTTGGACCCCAGGAACATGAACACTGAAGCTTTCTTT. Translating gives CASSLDPRNMNTEAFF.

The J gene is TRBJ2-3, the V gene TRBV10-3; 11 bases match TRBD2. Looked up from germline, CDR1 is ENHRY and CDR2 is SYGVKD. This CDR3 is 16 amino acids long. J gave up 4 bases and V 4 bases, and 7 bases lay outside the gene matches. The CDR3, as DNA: TGTGCCATCAGTGGTAGCGGGAGGGCCGACTCAGATACGCAGTATTTT. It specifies CAISGSGRADSDTQYF.

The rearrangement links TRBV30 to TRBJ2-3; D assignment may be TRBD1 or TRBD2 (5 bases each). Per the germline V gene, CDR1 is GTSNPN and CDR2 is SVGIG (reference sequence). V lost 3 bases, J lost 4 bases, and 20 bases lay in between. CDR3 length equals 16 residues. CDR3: CAWRGTTAYPADTQYF. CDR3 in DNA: TGTGCCTGGAGGGGGACGACTGCCTACCCGGCAGATACGCAGTATTTT.

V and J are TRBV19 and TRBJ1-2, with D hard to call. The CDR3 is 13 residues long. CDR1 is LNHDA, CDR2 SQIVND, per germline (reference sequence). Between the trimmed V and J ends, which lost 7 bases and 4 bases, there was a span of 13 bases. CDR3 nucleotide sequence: TGTGCCAGTACCCCCACGGTCGGCTATGGCTACACCTTC. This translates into CASTPTVGYGYTF.

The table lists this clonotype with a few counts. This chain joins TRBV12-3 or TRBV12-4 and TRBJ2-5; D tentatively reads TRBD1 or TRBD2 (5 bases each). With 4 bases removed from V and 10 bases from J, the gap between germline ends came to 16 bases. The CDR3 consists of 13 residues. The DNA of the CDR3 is TGTGCCAGCAGTTCCGGGACGGCCTTCGGCCAGTACTTC. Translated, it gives CASSSGTAFGQYF.